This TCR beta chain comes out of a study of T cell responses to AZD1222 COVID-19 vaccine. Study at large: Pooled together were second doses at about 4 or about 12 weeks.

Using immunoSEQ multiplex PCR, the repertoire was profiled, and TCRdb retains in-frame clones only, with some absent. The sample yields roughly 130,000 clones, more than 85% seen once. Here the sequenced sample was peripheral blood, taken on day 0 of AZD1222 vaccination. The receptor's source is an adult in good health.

The CDR3 region has the DNA TGTGCCAGCACCATACAGGGGATTTCTGGCTACACCTTC. Its protein is CASTIQGISGYTF. The gene calls are TRBV5-6 and TRBJ1-2, with TRBD1 matching over 7 bases. Germline loops: CDR1 SGHDT, CDR2 YYEEEE. The CDR3 extends over 13 amino acids. Trimming at V came to 6 bases and at J to 7 bases, leaving 9 bases not matched to a gene.